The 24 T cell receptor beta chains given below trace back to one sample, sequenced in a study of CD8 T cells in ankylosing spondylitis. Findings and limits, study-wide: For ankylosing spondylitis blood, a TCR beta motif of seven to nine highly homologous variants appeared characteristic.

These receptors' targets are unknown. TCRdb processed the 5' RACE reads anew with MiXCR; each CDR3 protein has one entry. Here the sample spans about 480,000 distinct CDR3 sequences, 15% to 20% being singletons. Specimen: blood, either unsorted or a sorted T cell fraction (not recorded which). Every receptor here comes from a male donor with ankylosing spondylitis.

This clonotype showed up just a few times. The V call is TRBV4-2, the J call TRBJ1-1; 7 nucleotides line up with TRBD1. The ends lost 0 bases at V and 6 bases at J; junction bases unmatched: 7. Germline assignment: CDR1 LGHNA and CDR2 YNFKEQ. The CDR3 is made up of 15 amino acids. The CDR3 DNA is TGTGCCAGCAGCCAAGATCAAACAGGGGAGGCTGAAGCTTTCTTT. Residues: CASSQDQTGEAEAFF.

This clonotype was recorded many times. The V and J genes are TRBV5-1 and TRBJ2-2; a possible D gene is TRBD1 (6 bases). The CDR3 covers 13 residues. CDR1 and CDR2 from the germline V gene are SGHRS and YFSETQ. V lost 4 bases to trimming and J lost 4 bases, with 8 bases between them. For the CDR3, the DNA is TGCGCCAGCAGCACACAGGGCACCGGGGAGCTGTTTTTT. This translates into CASSTQGTGELFF. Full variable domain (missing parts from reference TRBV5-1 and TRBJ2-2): KAGVTQTPRYLIKTRGQQVTLSCSPISGHRSVSWYQQTPGQGLQFLFEYFSETQRNKGNFPGRFSGRQFSNSRSEMNVSTLELGDSALYLCASSTQGTGELFFGEGSRLTVL.

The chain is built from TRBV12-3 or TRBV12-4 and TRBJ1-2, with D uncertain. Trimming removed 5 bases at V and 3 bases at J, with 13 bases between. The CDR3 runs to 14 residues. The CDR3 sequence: CASSKSGSHYGYTF. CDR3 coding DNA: TGTGCCAGCAGTAAGTCAGGCAGCCACTATGGCTACACCTTC.

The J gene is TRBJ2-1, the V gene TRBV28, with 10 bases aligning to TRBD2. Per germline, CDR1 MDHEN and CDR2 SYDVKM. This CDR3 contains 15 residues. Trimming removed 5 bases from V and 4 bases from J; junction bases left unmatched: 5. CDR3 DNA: TGTGCCAGCAGTGGACTAGCGGAGCCTTACAATGAGCAGTTCTTC. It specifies CASSGLAEPYNEQFF.

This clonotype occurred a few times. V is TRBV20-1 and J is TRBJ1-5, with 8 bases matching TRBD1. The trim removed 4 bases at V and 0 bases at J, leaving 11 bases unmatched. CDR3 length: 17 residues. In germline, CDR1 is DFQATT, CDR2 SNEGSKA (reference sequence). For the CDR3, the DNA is TGCAGTGCTATTCAGGGGGCTCGATCGGGTAGCAATCAGCCCCAGCATTTT. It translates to CSAIQGARSGSNQPQHF.

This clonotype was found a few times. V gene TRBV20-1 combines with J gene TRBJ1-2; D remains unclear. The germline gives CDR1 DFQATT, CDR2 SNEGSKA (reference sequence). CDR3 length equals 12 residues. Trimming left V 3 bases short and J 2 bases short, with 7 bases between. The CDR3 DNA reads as TGCAGTGCTAGTCACAACAACTATGGCTACACCTTC. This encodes CSASHNNYGYTF.

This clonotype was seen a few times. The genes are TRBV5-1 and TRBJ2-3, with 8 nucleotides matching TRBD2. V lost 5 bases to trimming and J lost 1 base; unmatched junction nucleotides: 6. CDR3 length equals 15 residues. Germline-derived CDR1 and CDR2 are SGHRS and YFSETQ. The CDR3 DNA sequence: TGCGCCAGCAGATTAACTAGCGGCGGCACAGATACGCAGTATTTT. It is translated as CASRLTSGGTDTQYF.

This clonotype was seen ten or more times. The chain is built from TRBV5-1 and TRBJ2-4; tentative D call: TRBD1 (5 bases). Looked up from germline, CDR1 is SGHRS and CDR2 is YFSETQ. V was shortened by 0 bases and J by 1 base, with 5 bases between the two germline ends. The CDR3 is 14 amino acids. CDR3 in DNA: TGCGCCAGCAGCTTGGAGGGGGCCAAAAACATTCAGTACTTC. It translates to CASSLEGAKNIQYF.

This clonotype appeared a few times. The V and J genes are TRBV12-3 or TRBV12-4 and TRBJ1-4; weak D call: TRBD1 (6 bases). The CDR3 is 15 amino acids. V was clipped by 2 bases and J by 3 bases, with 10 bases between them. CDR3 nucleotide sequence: TGTGCCAGCAGTTTACGGGGGGCGCCTAATGAAAAACTGTTTTTT. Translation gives CASSLRGAPNEKLFF.

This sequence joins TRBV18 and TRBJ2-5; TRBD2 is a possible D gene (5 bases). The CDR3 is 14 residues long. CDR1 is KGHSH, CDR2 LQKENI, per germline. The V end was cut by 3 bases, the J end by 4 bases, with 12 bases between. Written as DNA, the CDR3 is TGTGCCAGCTCACCTCGGAGGAGTGCAGAGACCCAGTACTTC. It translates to CASSPRRSAETQYF.

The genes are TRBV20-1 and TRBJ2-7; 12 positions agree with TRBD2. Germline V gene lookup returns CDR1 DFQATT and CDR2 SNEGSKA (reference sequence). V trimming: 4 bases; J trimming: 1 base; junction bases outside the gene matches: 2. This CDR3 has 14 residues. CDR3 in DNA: TGCAGTGCTATAACTAGCGGGAGGTCCTACGAGCAGTACTTC. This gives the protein CSAITSGRSYEQYF.

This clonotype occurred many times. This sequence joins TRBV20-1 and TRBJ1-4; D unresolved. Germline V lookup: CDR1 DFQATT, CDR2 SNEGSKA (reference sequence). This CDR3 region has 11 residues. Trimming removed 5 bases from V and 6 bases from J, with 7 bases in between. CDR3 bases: TGCAGTGCTTTCCGAGATGAAAAACTGTTTTTT. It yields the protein CSAFRDEKLFF.

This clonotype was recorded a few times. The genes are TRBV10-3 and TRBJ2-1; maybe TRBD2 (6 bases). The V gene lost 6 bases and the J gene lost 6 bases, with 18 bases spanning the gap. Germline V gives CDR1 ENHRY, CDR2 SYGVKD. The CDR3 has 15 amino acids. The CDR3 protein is CAISAGPLSGNEQFF. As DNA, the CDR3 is TGTGCCATCAGCGCGGGACCCCTGTCGGGCAATGAGCAGTTCTTC.

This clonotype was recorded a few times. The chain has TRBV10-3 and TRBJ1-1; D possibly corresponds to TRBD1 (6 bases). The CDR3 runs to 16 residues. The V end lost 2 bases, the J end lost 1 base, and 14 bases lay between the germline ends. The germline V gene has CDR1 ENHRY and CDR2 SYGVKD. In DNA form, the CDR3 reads TGTGCCATCAGTGAGACAGGGACCCCTACGAACACTGAAGCTTTCTTT. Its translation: CAISETGTPTNTEAFF.

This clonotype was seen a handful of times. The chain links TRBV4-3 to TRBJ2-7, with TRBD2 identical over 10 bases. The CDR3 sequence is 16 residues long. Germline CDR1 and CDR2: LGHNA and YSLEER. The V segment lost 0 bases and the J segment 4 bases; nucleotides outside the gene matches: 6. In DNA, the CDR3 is TGCGCCAGCAGCCAAGATGTAGCGGGAGGATCATACGAGCAGTACTTC. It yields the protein CASSQDVAGGSYEQYF.

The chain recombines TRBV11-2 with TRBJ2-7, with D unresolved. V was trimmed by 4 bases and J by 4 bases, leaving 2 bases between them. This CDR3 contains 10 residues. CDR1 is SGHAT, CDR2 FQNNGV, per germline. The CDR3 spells CASSSYEQYF. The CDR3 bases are TGTGCCAGCAGCTCATACGAGCAGTACTTC.

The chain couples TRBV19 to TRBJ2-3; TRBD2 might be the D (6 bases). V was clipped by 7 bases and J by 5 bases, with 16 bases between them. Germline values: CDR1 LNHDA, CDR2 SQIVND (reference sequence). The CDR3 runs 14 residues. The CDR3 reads CASTYAGLGDTQYF. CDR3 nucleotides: TGTGCCAGTACGTACGCGGGGCTGGGAGATACGCAGTATTTT.

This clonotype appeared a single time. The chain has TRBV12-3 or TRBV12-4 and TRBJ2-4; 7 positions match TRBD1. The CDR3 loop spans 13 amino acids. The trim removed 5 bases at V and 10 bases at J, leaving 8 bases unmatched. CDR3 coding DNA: TGTGCCAGCAGTCGGACAGGACCCTTGATTCAGTACTTC. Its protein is CASSRTGPLIQYF.

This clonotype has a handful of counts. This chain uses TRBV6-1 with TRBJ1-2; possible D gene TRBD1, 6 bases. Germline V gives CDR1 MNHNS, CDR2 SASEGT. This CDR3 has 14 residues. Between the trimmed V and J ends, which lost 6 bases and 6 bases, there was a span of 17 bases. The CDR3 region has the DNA TGTGCCAGCAGGGACGGGACATGGGAGGATGGCTACACCTTC. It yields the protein CASRDGTWEDGYTF.

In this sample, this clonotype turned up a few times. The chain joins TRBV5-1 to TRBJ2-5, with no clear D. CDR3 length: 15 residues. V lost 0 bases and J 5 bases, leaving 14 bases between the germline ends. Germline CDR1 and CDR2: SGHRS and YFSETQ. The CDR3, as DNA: TGCGCCAGCAGCTTGGTGATGCCGAAAGGGGAGACCCAGTACTTC. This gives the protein CASSLVMPKGETQYF.

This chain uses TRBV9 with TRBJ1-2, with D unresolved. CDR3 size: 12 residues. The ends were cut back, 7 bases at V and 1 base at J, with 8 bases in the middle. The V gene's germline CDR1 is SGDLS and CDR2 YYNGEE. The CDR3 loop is CASAPINYGYTF. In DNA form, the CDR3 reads TGTGCCAGCGCTCCGATTAACTATGGCTACACCTTC.

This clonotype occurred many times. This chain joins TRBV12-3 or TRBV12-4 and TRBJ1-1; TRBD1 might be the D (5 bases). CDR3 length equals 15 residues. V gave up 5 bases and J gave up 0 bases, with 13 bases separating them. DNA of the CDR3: TGTGCCAGCAGTCCGACGGGGGGGATGAACACTGAAGCTTTCTTT. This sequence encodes CASSPTGGMNTEAFF.

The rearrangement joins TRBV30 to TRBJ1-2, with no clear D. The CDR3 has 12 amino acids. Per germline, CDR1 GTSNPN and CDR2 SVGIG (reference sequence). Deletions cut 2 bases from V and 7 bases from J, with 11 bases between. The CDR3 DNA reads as TGTGCCTGGAGTCTCCATTTAGGTGGCTACACCTTC. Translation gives CAWSLHLGGYTF.

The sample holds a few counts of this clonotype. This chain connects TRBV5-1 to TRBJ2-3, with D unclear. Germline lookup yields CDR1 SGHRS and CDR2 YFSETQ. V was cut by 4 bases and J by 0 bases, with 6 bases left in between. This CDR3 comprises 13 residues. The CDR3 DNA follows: TGCGCCAGCAGCAAACAGAGCACAGATACGCAGTATTTT. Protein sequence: CASSKQSTDTQYF.